The subject of this entry is one T cell receptor beta chain. The junction differs from germline at one of its ends, possibly a read error. This entry belongs to a study of STAT5B mutations in CD4+ large granular lymphocyte leukemia. Method: immunoSEQ multiplex PCR; TCRdb's copy keeps in-frame clones and lacks some. The sample holds 30,000 to 35,000 clones, about two thirds seen once. The CDR3 consists of 15 residues. CDR1 and CDR2 from the germline V gene are SSHAT and FNYEAQ (reference sequence). This rearrangement joins TRBV7-7 to TRBJ2-5, with 8 bases aligning to TRBD2. Sequenced input: CD4+ T cells from blood buffy coats. The TCR comes from a human donor in good health. CDR3 sequence reads: CASSPNPGGGQTQYF. The CDR3 DNA reads as TGTGCTAGCAGCCCCAATCCGGGGGGGGGTCAGACCCAGTACTTC. Together with reference TRBV7-7 and TRBJ2-5, the CDR3 gives the full variable domain: GAGVSQSPRYKVTKRGQDVTLRCDPISSHATLYWYQQALGQGPEFLTYFNYEAQPDKSGLPSDRFSAERPEGSISTLTIQRTEQRDSAMYRCASSPNPGGGQTQYFGPGTRLLVL.